A single T cell receptor beta chain is shown here with its context. This record belongs to a study of blood T cell repertoires in COVID-19. At the level of the study: Samples of COVID-19 (acute and convalescent) were obtained from the United States, Italy and Spain. T cells, B-cell-depleted T cells, or PBMCs provided the cDNA or gDNA that served as material.

Germline V gene lookup returns CDR1 LGHNT and CDR2 FRNRAP. V was shortened by 6 bases and J by 1 base, with 9 bases between the two germline ends. CDR3 length equals 13 residues. Original data processing: Reference gene primer amplification in the assay estimated nucleated cell counts. The protocol was immunoSEQ multiplex PCR, while the TCRdb copy is restricted to in-frame clones and leaves out a portion. Clone size and the V and J calls come from that table; the DNA yielded D and trimming. In the table there are about 130,000 clones, about four fifths of which are singletons. The TCR comes from a woman of 80 years or more with acute or convalescent COVID-19. The material sequenced was peripheral blood. This chain links TRBV12-5 with TRBJ1-1; the D is unclear. CDR3 in amino acids: CASGPDWNTEAFF. In nucleotides, the CDR3 is TGTGCTAGTGGCCCGGACTGGAACACTGAAGCTTTCTTT.